The clone carrying this T cell receptor beta chain turned up a few times. Using its own MiXCR run on the reads, TCRdb lists one record per CDR3 protein. The sample carries roughly 230,000 distinct CDR3 sequences, 9% to 15% recorded once. The data belong to a study of T cell repertoires in cytomegalovirus infection. Study-level information: Public TCR beta signatures provided an indication of both CMV infection and a matching HLA type.

Germline CDR1 reads MDHEN; CDR2 reads SYDVKM. The CDR3 totals 17 residues. V gave up 3 bases and J gave up 1 base, with 16 bases separating them. This sequence originates from a human donor in good health (CMV status not recorded). Some clones in this sample may be carry-over from other donors' samples. The genes are TRBV28 and TRBJ1-5; D gene ambiguous. Sequencing was done on a sample of PBMCs. CDR3 DNA: TGTGCCAGCAGTTTCCCCGAGCCGGGCGGGAGCAATCAGCCCCAGCATTTT. Translation: CASSFPEPGGSNQPQHF.